Shown below are 29 T cell receptor beta chains from a single sample sequenced in a study of blood T cell repertoires in COVID-19 (dated by TCRdb to 2020 to 2021). The library was prepared using the immunoSEQ multiplex PCR assay. Here the immuneACCESS table is served through TCRdb, limited to in-frame sequences with V and J called. Missing clones are a known gap in these copies; in checked studies unresolved V genes cover under half, and the rest lacks a known reason. For this sample there are roughly 34,000 clones; 60% to 80% appear just once. More than 15% of the sample rests with the top ten. Sequenced sample: peripheral blood. These receptor sequences come from a human donor in a cohort sampled during active COVID-19.

This chain uses TRBV4-1 with TRBJ2-1; possibly TRBD1 for D (6 bases). Germline loops: CDR1 MGHRA, CDR2 YSYEKL. V lost 2 bases and J 9 bases, leaving 11 bases between the germline ends. The CDR3 spans 13 residues. This CDR3 is CASSQMGHGEQFF. Here the CDR3 DNA reads TGCGCCAGCAGCCAAATGGGACACGGTGAGCAGTTCTTC.

There are a few counts of this clone. This rearrangement joins TRBV11-2 to TRBJ2-7; 8 nucleotides agree with TRBD2. This CDR3 has 13 residues. In germline, CDR1 is SGHAT, CDR2 FQNNGV. Unmatched junction bases numbered 5, after V lost 5 bases and J lost 5 bases. CDR3 loop: CASSPELADEQYF. The CDR3 region has the DNA TGTGCCAGCAGCCCCGAACTAGCGGACGAGCAGTACTTC.

The chain has TRBV3-1 (or the pseudogene TRBV3-2) and TRBJ2-5; a weak D match, TRBD1 (5 bases). Judging by the DNA end, TRBJ2-7 fits better; the J call may be wrong. The length of the CDR3 is 15 residues. CDR1 LGHDT and CDR2 YNNKEL come from the germline V gene (reference sequence). The CDR3 protein is CASSQGLGPFYEQYF. CDR3 sequence (DNA): TGTGCCAGCAGCCAAGGTTTGGGGCCCTTCTACGAGCAGTACTTC.

CDR3 nucleotides: TGCGCCAGCAGCTTGGATGGAGCTACCGGGGAGCTGTTTTTT. Protein: CASSLDGATGELFF. The chain joins TRBV5-1 to TRBJ2-2; unclear D gene. Per germline, CDR1 SGHRS and CDR2 YFSETQ. The CDR3 covers 14 residues. V was pared by 0 bases and J by 5 bases, with 8 bases between. Combining the CDR3 with reference TRBV5-1 and TRBJ2-2 gives the whole variable domain KAGVTQTPRYLIKTRGQQVTLSCSPISGHRSVSWYQQTPGQGLQFLFEYFSETQRNKGNFPGRFSGRQFSNSRSEMNVSTLELGDSALYLCASSLDGATGELFFGEGSRLTVL.

The gene calls are TRBV2 and TRBJ2-1; 7 positions agree with TRBD2. The V and J ends lost 8 bases and 10 bases, in that order; junction bases with no gene match: 5. The germline gives CDR1 SNHLY, CDR2 FYNNEI. The CDR3 loop spans 11 amino acids. CDR3 loop: CASRRAGEQFF. The DNA for the CDR3 is TGTGCCAGCCGGAGAGCGGGAGAGCAGTTCTTC.

The chain has TRBV7-2 and TRBJ1-5; D unresolved. Germline V gene lookup returns CDR1 SGHTA and CDR2 FQGNSA. Trimming stripped 1 base from V and 7 bases from J, with 14 bases between. The CDR3 has 15 residues. The CDR3 loop is CASSLDFVGRQPQHF. CDR3 bases: TGTGCCAGCAGCTTAGATTTCGTCGGTCGCCAGCCCCAGCATTTT.

The chain employs TRBV7-9 and TRBJ1-2; tentatively, D is TRBD1 (6 bases). The CDR3 loop spans 12 amino acids. V was clipped by 7 bases and J by 8 bases, with 14 bases between them. The germline V gene has CDR1 SEHNR and CDR2 FQNEAQ (reference sequence). Here the CDR3 DNA reads TGTGCCAGCAATTCGTGGACAGTCGGCTACACCTTC. It is translated as CASNSWTVGYTF.

This clone occurred a few times. J is TRBJ2-7 and V is TRBV6-1, with D tentatively TRBD1 (5 bases). CDR1 and CDR2 from the germline V gene are MNHNS and SASEGT. The CDR3 runs to 13 residues. V lost 3 bases to trimming and J lost 2 bases, with 8 bases between them. The CDR3 sequence: CASSDREPYEQYF. The CDR3 DNA sequence: TGTGCCAGCAGTGACAGGGAACCCTACGAGCAGTACTTC.

V and J are TRBV29-1 and TRBJ1-2; 12 bases map to TRBD1. The junction had 10 bases not matched to a gene; V was cut back by 0 bases and J by 8 bases. CDR3 length: 16 residues. Germline values: CDR1 SQVTM, CDR2 ANQGSEA. In DNA, the CDR3 is TGCAGCGTTGAAGATCTGGGACAGGGGGCTTTCTGGGGCTACACCTTC. Its translation: CSVEDLGQGAFWGYTF.

The rearrangement joins TRBV27 to TRBJ2-1; tentatively, D is TRBD1 (6 bases). This CDR3 has 14 amino acids. Per the germline V gene, CDR1 is MNHEY and CDR2 is SMNVEV (reference sequence). The V and J ends lost 4 bases and 4 bases respectively, with 11 bases between them. CDR3 nucleotides: TGTGCCAGCAGTTCAGGGGACGGATACAATGAGCAGTTCTTC. Translated, it gives CASSSGDGYNEQFF.

This chain links TRBV6-2 or TRBV6-3 with TRBJ2-7; 12 positions agree with TRBD2. CDR3 length: 18 amino acids. The V and J ends lost 3 bases and 2 bases, in that order; junction bases with no gene match: 11. The V gene's germline CDR1 is MNHEY and CDR2 SVGEGT. DNA of the CDR3: TGTGCCAGCAGTTATCCGACTAGCGGGGGACTTTGGGCCTACGAGCAGTACTTC. This codes for CASSYPTSGGLWAYEQYF.

The V call is TRBV4-1, the J call TRBJ2-3, with D maybe TRBD2 (6 bases). CDR1 and CDR2 (germline): MGHRA, YSYEKL. The CDR3 totals 14 residues. V was shortened by 4 bases and J by 4 bases, with 12 bases between the two germline ends. This chain's CDR3 is CASSLEGSADTQYF. CDR3 nucleotides: TGCGCCAGCAGCCTGGAGGGTTCCGCAGATACGCAGTATTTT.

This clone was detected a few times. This chain joins TRBV12-2 and TRBJ1-2; the D segment call TRBD1 is taken from the table without a DNA check. TRBV12-2 is termed a pseudogene. The CDR3 runs to 18 residues. The CDR3 coding sequence is TGTGCAAGTCGCTCTGCAAAGGGAAGACAGGATACAAGCTATGGCTACACCTTC. Protein product: CASRSAKGRQDTSYGYTF.

This clone was counted many times. This chain links TRBV28 with TRBJ2-7; TRBD1 matches at 7 bases. Per germline, CDR1 MDHEN and CDR2 SYDVKM. Trimming removed 5 bases from V and 6 bases from J; junction bases left unmatched: 10. This CDR3 has 14 residues. CDR3 protein: CASSPTGVGGEQYF. The CDR3 DNA sequence: TGTGCCAGCAGTCCTACAGGGGTCGGTGGCGAGCAGTACTTC.

The chain combines TRBV27 with TRBJ1-2; 7 bases agree with TRBD1. The CDR3 runs 16 residues. With 1 base clipped from V and 6 bases from J, the junction kept 11 bases outside the gene matches. Germline V CDR1 and CDR2: MNHEY, SMNVEV (reference sequence). CDR3 amino acids: CASSLLGTDRINGYTF. The CDR3 DNA reads as TGTGCCAGCAGTTTATTGGGGACAGACAGGATTAATGGCTACACCTTC.

In this sample, this clone turned up a few times. The V call is TRBV11-3, the J call TRBJ2-3; D is perhaps TRBD1 (6 bases). Looked up from germline, CDR1 is SGHNT and CDR2 is YENEEA. The CDR3 sequence is 18 residues long. Deletions cut 5 bases from V and 1 base from J, with 22 bases between. In DNA, the CDR3 is TGTGCCAGCAGCCCCCGGGACAACAGAATTGGTTGCACAGATACGCAGTATTTT. It specifies CASSPRDNRIGCTDTQYF.

This clone appeared a single time. This chain connects TRBV12-1 to TRBJ2-1; the DNA was not compared with TRBD2, the D call given in the table. TRBV12-1 is shown as a pseudogene. The CDR3 is 17 amino acids. The CDR3 sequence: CASSFARVEWRQNEQFF. Here the CDR3 DNA reads TGTGCCAGCAGCTTTGCGCGGGTGGAGTGGCGTCAGAATGAGCAGTTCTTC.

This chain uses TRBV19 with TRBJ2-3; TRBD2 agrees at 10 bases. Germline V lookup: CDR1 LNHDA, CDR2 SQIVND (reference sequence). V lost 4 bases to trimming and J lost 4 bases; unmatched junction nucleotides: 5. The CDR3 consists of 15 residues. CDR3 in DNA: TGTGCCAGTAGTAGAGCGGGAGGGCGATCAGATACGCAGTATTTT. Translating it yields CASSRAGGRSDTQYF.

The chain is built from TRBV7-6 and TRBJ1-2, with D uncertain. The CDR3 loop spans 13 amino acids. The germline V gene has CDR1 SGHVS and CDR2 FNYEAQ. The V gene lost 4 bases and the J gene lost 6 bases, with 12 bases spanning the gap. CDR3 DNA: TGTGCCAGCAGCTACCCCGCGGGGAATGGCTACACCTTC. It encodes CASSYPAGNGYTF.

This chain uses TRBV7-9 with TRBJ2-3; a weak D match, TRBD1 (5 bases). Germline CDR1 SEHNR, CDR2 FQNEAQ (reference sequence). This CDR3 is 16 amino acids long. Trimming stripped 1 base from V and 2 bases from J, with 13 bases between. The CDR3 DNA reads TGTGCCAGCAGCTTAGAGGGCTGGGGCCTCACAGATACGCAGTATTTT. Translating it yields CASSLEGWGLTDTQYF.

The rearrangement joins TRBV7-8 to TRBJ2-1; TRBD2 aligns across 11 bases. This CDR3 region has 18 residues. The V and J ends lost 0 bases and 8 bases, in that order; junction bases with no gene match: 12. Looked up from germline, CDR1 is SGHVS and CDR2 is FQNEAQ. CDR3 in amino acids: CASSLAPSGGLLGHEQFF. The CDR3 DNA reads as TGTGCCAGCAGCTTAGCGCCTAGCGGGGGGCTCCTGGGTCATGAGCAGTTCTTC.

This rearrangement joins TRBV6-2 or TRBV6-3 to TRBJ1-2; D uncertain. The CDR3 extends over 12 amino acids. V was cut by 5 bases and J by 8 bases, with 12 bases left in between. CDR1 MNHEY and CDR2 SVGEGT come from the germline V gene. The DNA for the CDR3 is TGTGCCAGCAGTGCTCTTGGAGGAGGCTACACCTTC. Its translation: CASSALGGGYTF.

This clone was detected ten times or more. This chain joins TRBV4-2 and TRBJ2-7; TRBD2 agrees at 10 bases. With 0 bases clipped from V and 5 bases from J, the junction kept 4 bases outside the gene matches. There are 15 residues in the CDR3. Germline CDR1 reads LGHNA; CDR2 reads YNFKEQ. CDR3 nucleotides: TGTGCCAGCAGCCAAGAAAGCGGGAGGGCCCACGAGCAGTACTTC. As protein: CASSQESGRAHEQYF.

This clone was detected only once. The rearrangement uses TRBV28 and TRBJ2-3, with 7 nucleotides matching TRBD1. Germline V gene data show CDR1 as MDHEN and CDR2 as SYDVKM. This CDR3 is built from 16 residues. After removal of 0 bases from V and 1 base from J, the junction contained 4 bases not matched to a gene. The CDR3, as DNA: TGTGCCAGCAGTTTATGGGCAGGGGGACGCACAGATACGCAGTATTTT. Its protein is CASSLWAGGRTDTQYF.

Written as DNA, the CDR3 is TGTGCCATCAAGGCAGCCTCAGCGGGCGATGAGCAGTTCTTC. It encodes CAIKAASAGDEQFF. The gene calls are TRBV10-3 and TRBJ2-1; D is perhaps TRBD2 (6 bases). CDR3 length: 14 amino acids. Germline assignment: CDR1 ENHRY and CDR2 SYGVKD. The ends were cut back, 7 bases at V and 8 bases at J, with 18 bases in the middle.

The chain is built from TRBV20-1 and TRBJ2-1; D is uncertain. This CDR3 is 11 amino acids long. Trimming shortened V by 3 bases and J by 9 bases, and 9 bases separated the two germline ends. The germline CDR1 and CDR2 sequences are DFQATT and SNEGSKA (reference sequence). In nucleotides, the CDR3 is TGCAGTGCTAGCATTAGAATTGAGCAGTTCTTC. It is translated as CSASIRIEQFF.

The genes are TRBV10-3 and TRBJ1-6; 7 bases align to TRBD1. V gave up 6 bases and J gave up 7 bases; unmatched junction bases: 9. The CDR3 is 15 residues long. In germline, CDR1 is ENHRY, CDR2 SYGVKD. The CDR3 nucleotides read TGTGCCATCAGAAACAGGGACAGCGAAAATTCACCCCTCCACTTT. Translation gives CAIRNRDSENSPLHF.

The V gene is TRBV5-1, the J gene TRBJ2-5; the match to TRBD2 covers 12 bases. Germline values: CDR1 SGHRS, CDR2 YFSETQ. CDR3 length: 16 residues. After removal of 1 base from V and 1 base from J, the junction contained 2 bases not matched to a gene. The chain's CDR3 is CASSLRLAGAQETQYF. DNA for the CDR3: TGCGCCAGCAGCTTGAGACTAGCGGGGGCCCAAGAGACCCAGTACTTC.

The chain joins TRBV19 to TRBJ2-3; D perhaps matches TRBD2 (6 bases). The V gene lost 7 bases and the J gene lost 4 bases, with 12 bases spanning the gap. The CDR3 covers 13 residues. Germline assignment: CDR1 LNHDA and CDR2 SQIVND (reference sequence). For the CDR3, the DNA is TGTGCCAGTACCACTAGCCTCGCAGATACGCAGTATTTT. It specifies CASTTSLADTQYF.